This T cell receptor beta chain came from a study of T cell changes during pregnancy in multiple sclerosis. CDR3 length: 15 amino acids. V was clipped by 0 bases and J by 6 bases; unmatched bases: 6. The germline CDR1 and CDR2 sequences are SNHLY and FYNNEI. Method: immunoSEQ multiplex PCR; TCRdb's copy keeps in-frame clones and lacks some. The table includes under 40,000 clones, roughly nine tenths detected once. The sample in question was peripheral blood, obtained in the third trimester of pregnancy. This TCR came from a female donor in good health, enrolled as a control in a pregnancy study. The genes are TRBV2 and TRBJ2-7; 9 bases are a match to TRBD1. The chain's CDR3 is CASSEAIQGAGEQYF. In DNA, the CDR3 is TGTGCCAGCAGTGAAGCTATACAGGGGGCGGGCGAGCAGTACTTC.